The clone carrying this T cell receptor (beta chain) was seen only once. Its antigen is not identified. This record comes from a study of a mutant IDH1 vaccine in newly diagnosed glioma. Study-level background: Patients, over weeks 1, 3, 5, 7, 11, 15, 19 and 23, received a total of eight vaccinations. Sex among treated patients split about 62% male, roughly 38% female; mean age was approximately 38 years. Onset of vaccination occurred 4-6 weeks following radiotherapy alone, or with temozolomide cycles.

The data were produced by immunoSEQ multiplex PCR, yet TCRdb's version contains in-frame clones alone and is incomplete. Of some 54,000 clones detected, 91% appear once; the ten largest clones hold around 2.2%. This sample's time point: week 11, during vaccination. Every vaccine dose comprised 300 ug of mutant IDH1 20-mer peptide plus topical imiquimod. Germline V gene data show CDR1 as MNHEY and CDR2 as SVGAGI. This CDR3 has 12 amino acids. V was cut by 6 bases and J by 5 bases, with 8 bases left in between. The clonotype originates from a man in his forties or fifties with glioma. The chain carries TRBV6-5 and TRBJ2-1; D is undetermined. Specimen: PBMCs, collected from a glioma patient whose treatment included an IDH1 peptide vaccine. CDR3 loop: CASSYVNNEQFF. The DNA of the CDR3 is TGTGCCAGCAGCTACGTGAACAATGAGCAGTTCTTC.